This T cell receptor (beta chain) was captured by sequencing in a study of T and B cells in COVID-19 patients. The overall study: The recovered cohort's median age was about 36 years, versus roughly 63 years in active infection.

The CDR3 is 17 amino acids. V lost 1 base and J lost 0, with 16 bases in between. Germline loops: CDR1 MNHEY, CDR2 SVGAGI. BIOMED2 TRB-A/B primer pools were used in multiplex TRB PCR. TCRdb ran MiXCR on the multiplex PCR reads and lists one entry per CDR3 protein. The sample lists 20,000 or so distinct CDR3 sequences, approximately 29% occurring once. From blood, roughly 220-550 ng of genomic DNA served as TRB template. What was sequenced was blood. The chain is built from TRBV6-5 and TRBJ2-7, with a possible D match to TRBD2 (5 bases). This receptor was obtained from a human donor who had recovered from COVID-19. The DNA of the CDR3 is TGTGCCAGCAGTTACTGGGTTAGCGCCGAAAGCTCCTACGAGCAGTACTTC. Protein: CASSYWVSAESSYEQYF.